This record looks at one TCR beta chain sequence and its context. As yet, its antigen is unknown. The sample comes from a study of T cell responses to AZD1222 COVID-19 vaccine. General observations from the study: Every sample of the repertoires postdated the peak T cell response. Of spike-specific TCRs, nearly half reportedly target regions left unmutated in variants. In a largely white British group with more females than males, clonal diversity was possibly underestimated.

The CDR3 sequence is 11 residues long. V dropped 4 bases and J dropped 10 bases, with 11 bases sitting between them. Germline assignment: CDR1 SQVTM and CDR2 ANQGSEA. The assay was immunoSEQ multiplex PCR, and TCRdb's table has in-frame clones only and misses some. The table lists some 150,000 clones. This chain connects TRBV29-1 to TRBJ1-3; TRBD1 is a possible D gene (6 bases). Specimen: peripheral blood. This clonotype originated in an adult in good health. The CDR3 DNA sequence: TGCAGCGTTGGGGGGGCAGGTACCATATATTTT. Amino acid sequence: CSVGGAGTIYF.